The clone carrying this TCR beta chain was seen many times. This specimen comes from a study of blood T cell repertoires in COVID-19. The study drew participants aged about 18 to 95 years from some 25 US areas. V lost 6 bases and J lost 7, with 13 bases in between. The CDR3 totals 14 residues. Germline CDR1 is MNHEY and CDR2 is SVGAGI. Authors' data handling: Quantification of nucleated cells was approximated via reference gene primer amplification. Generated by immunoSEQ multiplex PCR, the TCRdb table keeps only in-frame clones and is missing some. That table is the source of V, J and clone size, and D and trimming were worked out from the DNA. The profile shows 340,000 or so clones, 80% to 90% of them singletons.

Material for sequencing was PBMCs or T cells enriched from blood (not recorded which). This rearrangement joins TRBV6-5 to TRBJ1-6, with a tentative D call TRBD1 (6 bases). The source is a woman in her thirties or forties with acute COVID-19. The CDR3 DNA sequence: TGTGCCAGCAGCCTCGGGAGGGGGAATTCACCCCTCCACTTT. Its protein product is CASSLGRGNSPLHF.